Following are 17 T cell receptor beta chains from one sample sequenced in a study of blood T cell repertoires in COVID-19 (dated by TCRdb to about 2020). Libraries were constructed by the immunoSEQ multiplex PCR assay. The table was pulled from immuneACCESS by TCRdb, which kept in-frame rearrangements only. Such tables lose some clones; where checked, under half of the loss comes from unresolved V genes, and the rest has no known cause. This sample gives hundreds of thousands of clones in total; roughly 80% of them show up just once. 4.5% to 6% of the sample comes from the top ten. Sequencing input: PBMCs or T cells enriched from blood (not recorded which). These receptors were taken from a man aged 40-49 years who had been exposed to COVID-19.

The chain employs TRBV2 and TRBJ2-3; weak D call: TRBD1 (5 bases). This CDR3 comprises 17 residues. CDR1 is SNHLY, CDR2 FYNNEI, per germline. V was pared by 4 bases and J by 0 bases, with 17 bases between. CDR3 in amino acids: CASSGQRFLSSTDTQYF. In DNA, the CDR3 is TGTGCCAGCAGTGGACAGAGGTTCCTGTCTAGCACAGATACGCAGTATTTT.

This clone was seen a few times. V is TRBV11-3 and J is TRBJ2-2; possible D gene TRBD1, 5 bases. The V gene lost 0 bases and the J gene lost 4 bases, with 12 bases spanning the gap. This CDR3 is 16 amino acids long. Germline CDR1 SGHNT, CDR2 YENEEA. CDR3 DNA sequence: TGTGCCAGCAGCTTAGATTCAGGGTATGGCACCGGGGAGCTGTTTTTT. It is translated as CASSLDSGYGTGELFF.

Worth noting for this clone: One end of the junction varies from germline; a read error may be responsible. The V gene is TRBV6-5, the J gene TRBJ2-7; 7 nucleotides align to TRBD2. CDR1 is MNHEY, CDR2 SVGAGI, per germline. This CDR3 spans 14 amino acids. Here the CDR3 DNA reads TGTGCCAGCAGAGACAAAGCGGGATCCTCCGAGCAGTACTTC. Its protein is CASRDKAGSSEQYF.

There are a few counts of this clone. The chain combines TRBV29-1 with TRBJ1-1, with a possible D match to TRBD1 (5 bases). This CDR3 is 13 amino acids long. With 6 bases removed from V and 4 bases from J, the gap between germline ends came to 15 bases. Germline V lookup: CDR1 SQVTM, CDR2 ANQGSEA. This CDR3 is CSVETGGTTEAFF. The CDR3 DNA sequence: TGCAGCGTCGAAACGGGGGGAACCACTGAAGCTTTCTTT.

The rearrangement joins TRBV10-3 to TRBJ1-1, with a tentative D call TRBD1 (6 bases). The V end lost 5 bases, the J end lost 1 base, and 26 bases lay between the germline ends. Germline-derived CDR1 and CDR2 are ENHRY and SYGVKD. This CDR3 contains 19 residues. CDR3 sequence: CAISPEGFQGQFRNTEAFF. CDR3 nucleotides: TGTGCCATCAGTCCTGAGGGGTTTCAGGGGCAATTCCGGAACACTGAAGCTTTCTTT.

The chain has TRBV5-1 and TRBJ2-5, with 11 bases fitting TRBD1. The ends lost 1 base at V and 2 bases at J; junction bases unmatched: 7. CDR1 SGHRS and CDR2 YFSETQ come from the germline V gene. CDR3 length: 17 residues. CDR3 in amino acids: CASSLRPGQGVQETQYF. The CDR3 DNA follows: TGCGCCAGCAGCTTGCGCCCGGGACAGGGGGTACAAGAGACCCAGTACTTC.

V and J are TRBV5-4 and TRBJ2-7; D is perhaps TRBD1 (5 bases). With 1 base removed from V and 5 bases from J, the gap between germline ends came to 16 bases. This CDR3 has 15 residues. The germline gives CDR1 SGHNT, CDR2 YYREEE (reference sequence). In DNA form, the CDR3 reads TGTGCCAGCAGCTTGTTGGCGACAGCTCTAGACGAGCAGTACTTC. Translating it yields CASSLLATALDEQYF.

The rearrangement links TRBV7-3 to TRBJ2-1; D perhaps matches TRBD1 (6 bases). The CDR3 sequence is 12 residues long. Trimming removed 5 bases from V and 6 bases from J, with 8 bases in between. Germline lookup yields CDR1 SGHTA and CDR2 FQGTGA. The CDR3 here is CASSIGGNEQFF. For the CDR3, the DNA is TGTGCCAGCAGCATAGGGGGCAATGAGCAGTTCTTC.

The J gene is TRBJ2-1, the V gene TRBV24-1; D perhaps matches TRBD2 (5 bases). There are 14 residues in the CDR3. Trimming shortened V by 12 bases and J by 1 base, and 15 bases separated the two germline ends. The germline V gene encodes CDR1 KGHDR and CDR2 SFDVKD. The CDR3 spells CAAPPGVSYNEQFF. DNA for the CDR3: TGTGCCGCCCCCCCCGGGGTGTCCTACAATGAGCAGTTCTTC.

The rearrangement uses TRBV7-9 and TRBJ1-4; the D gene is possibly TRBD1 (5 bases). Germline values: CDR1 SEHNR, CDR2 FQNEAQ (reference sequence). V lost 1 base and J lost 5, with 11 bases in between. The CDR3 has 15 residues. In nucleotides, the CDR3 is TGTGCCAGCAGCTTAGTCGGGGGGGAGAATGAAAAACTGTTTTTT. It is translated as CASSLVGGENEKLFF. Full variable domain (missing parts from reference TRBV7-9 and TRBJ1-4): DTGVSQNPRHKITKRGQNVTFRCDPISEHNRLYWYRQTLGQGPEFLTYFQNEAQLEKSRLLSDRFSAERPKGSFSTLEIQRTEQGDSAMYLCASSLVGGENEKLFFGSGTQLSVL.

V usage is TRBV3-1 (or the pseudogene TRBV3-2) and J usage is TRBJ2-7; D is undetermined. The CDR3 runs 15 residues. Looked up from germline, CDR1 is LGHDT and CDR2 is YNNKEL (reference sequence). V lost 1 base, J lost 0 bases, and 10 bases lay in between. The CDR3 coding sequence is TGTGCCAGCAGCCAAGCTTGGGCAAGCTCCTACGAGCAGTACTTC. Encoded protein: CASSQAWASSYEQYF.

The chain joins TRBV18 to TRBJ2-7; 7 bases line up with TRBD1. The CDR3 runs 15 residues. The J segment lost 4 bases and the V segment lost 3 bases, leaving 9 bases of the junction unmatched. The germline gives CDR1 KGHSH, CDR2 LQKENI. The CDR3 loop is CASSPLGQPEYEQYF. The CDR3 coding sequence is TGTGCCAGCTCACCCTTGGGACAGCCAGAATACGAGCAGTACTTC. The whole variable domain, remainder taken from reference TRBV18 and TRBJ2-7, is NAGVMQNPRHLVRRRGQEARLRCSPMKGHSHVYWYRQLPEEGLKFMVYLQKENIIDESGMPKERFSAEFPKEGPSILRIQQVVRGDSAAYFCASSPLGQPEYEQYFGPGTRLTVT.

The CDR3 nucleotides read TGTGCCAGCAGCTTCGACAAAACACAGTACTTC. Translated: CASSFDKTQYF. The chain recombines TRBV11-1 with TRBJ2-7; no reliable D call. Deletions cut 3 bases from V and 10 bases from J, with 10 bases between. Germline CDR1 reads SGHAT; CDR2 reads FQDESV (reference sequence). This CDR3 spans 11 amino acids.

This chain links TRBV3-1 (or the pseudogene TRBV3-2) with TRBJ2-2; 8 bases align to TRBD2. This CDR3 has 17 amino acids. The germline V gene encodes CDR1 LGHDT and CDR2 YNNKEL (reference sequence). Trimming cost V 1 base and J 5 bases; bases outside gene matches: 9. This CDR3 is CASSQGLAGRGTGELFF. Here the CDR3 DNA reads TGTGCCAGCAGCCAAGGGCTAGCGGGCCGAGGGACCGGGGAGCTGTTTTTT.

The J gene is TRBJ2-1, the V gene TRBV19; 9 positions match TRBD2. Germline V lookup: CDR1 LNHDA, CDR2 SQIVND (reference sequence). The CDR3 length is 15 residues. Trimming removed 6 bases from V and 5 bases from J; junction bases left unmatched: 8. As DNA, the CDR3 is TGTGCCAGTAGACCCAGCGGGAGGTCCGACAATGAGCAGTTCTTC. It is translated as CASRPSGRSDNEQFF.

CDR3 sequence reads: CASSPPDSYLRKQYF. Here the CDR3 DNA reads TGTGCCAGCTCACCTCCCGACTCATACCTACGGAAGCAGTACTTC. The chain is built from TRBV18 and TRBJ2-7; D remains unclear. This CDR3 region has 15 residues. V was pared by 3 bases and J by 8 bases, with 20 bases between. Germline V gene data show CDR1 as KGHSH and CDR2 as LQKENI.

CDR3 loop: CAIKSGTGNTEAFF. The CDR3 DNA reads as TGTGCCATCAAATCCGGGACAGGGAACACTGAAGCTTTCTTT. This chain connects TRBV10-3 to TRBJ1-1; 8 bases line up with TRBD1. The ends lost 7 bases at V and 1 base at J; junction bases unmatched: 5. CDR1 ENHRY and CDR2 SYGVKD come from the germline V gene. There are 14 residues in the CDR3.